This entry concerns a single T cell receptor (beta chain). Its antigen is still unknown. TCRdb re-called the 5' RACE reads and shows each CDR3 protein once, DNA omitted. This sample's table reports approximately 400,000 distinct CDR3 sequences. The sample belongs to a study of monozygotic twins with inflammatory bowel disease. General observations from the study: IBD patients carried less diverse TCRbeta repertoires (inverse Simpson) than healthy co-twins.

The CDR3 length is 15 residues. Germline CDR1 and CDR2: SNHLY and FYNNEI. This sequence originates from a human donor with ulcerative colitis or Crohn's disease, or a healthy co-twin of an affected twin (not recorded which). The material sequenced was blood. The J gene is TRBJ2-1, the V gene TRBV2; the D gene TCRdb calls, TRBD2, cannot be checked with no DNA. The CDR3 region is CASSAGTSGYNEQFF.